The text below deals with one T cell receptor beta chain. Its antigen target is currently unknown. No clone much larger than this one lies a single base away; base qualities are absent. These data belong to a study of metastatic and nonmetastatic thyroid tumors (dated by TCRdb to 2018 to 2020). Notes on the research overall: Repertoires were compared across peripheral blood and tumor or nodule tissue samples from malignant and benign thyroid patients.

None of the patients had been given any treatment before thyroid surgery. The study retrospectively analysed patient clinical samples collected from about 2011 to 2018 using T-cell receptor beta sequencing. Taken from cysteine to phenylalanine, the CDR3 has 14 residues. Only the CDR3 portion is preserved as DNA: 42 bases, with reading frame beginning at the first base. A distance of 13 bases separates the germline ends of V and J, which lose 0 bases and 5 bases respectively. Per the germline V gene (reference sequence), DFQATT is the CDR1 and SNEGSKA is the CDR2. General findings and caveats noted by the study authors: TCR beta diversity was reported as significantly higher in malignant tumors than in benign nodules, in both blood and tumor samples.

Library preparation used PCR. For sequencing, an Illumina HiSeq 4000 was employed. High-throughput sequencing was used to profile the TCR beta-chain CDR3 region of every patient. In the paper's pipeline: Drawing on CDR3 differences between clinicopathological groups, the researchers built a classifier meant to tell apart patients with distant-metastatic papillary thyroid cancer. The Shannon index was used to measure repertoire diversity, and the Morisita-Horn index was used to measure how similar tumor and blood repertoires were. Using fastp trimming at Q25 and MiXCR clonotype assembly, TCRdb reanalyzed the public sequencing data and kept in-frame beta chains. It is TCRdb's table, rather than the study itself, that gives the V and J calls and clone size. This sample lists about 10,000 clones; 38% were detected once. The top ten hold approximately 16% of the sample.

Sequencing was performed on tumor tissue. The V and J genes are TRBV20-1 and TRBJ2-5; the best D guess is TRBD2, with 6 bases matching. The clonotype was recovered from a female donor with papillary thyroid cancer or a benign thyroid nodule (not recorded which). Some clones in this sample may be carry-over from other donors' samples. The nucleotides read TGCAGTGCTAGAGATTTGGGGGAGGTGGAGACCCAGTACTTC. The translation is CSARDLGEVETQYF.